A single sample is the source of the 27 T cell receptor beta chains below, sequenced in a study of metastatic and nonmetastatic thyroid tumors. Patients had received no treatment of any kind before thyroid surgery. TCRdb used MiXCR to call clones anew from the PCR reads. The sample holds 20,000 to 25,000 clones, 20% to 25% seen once. Sequencing was carried out using adjacent normal tissue. These receptors all stem from a female donor with papillary thyroid cancer or a benign thyroid nodule (not recorded which). Some clones in this sample may be carry-over from other donors' samples.

This clone was seen at least ten times. The chain uses TRBV7-2 and TRBJ2-3; no firm D call. CDR3 length equals 11 residues. V lost 4 bases and J lost 5, with 4 bases in between. The germline gives CDR1 SGHTA, CDR2 FQGNSA. Here the CDR3 DNA reads TGTGCCAGCAGCTCTAGAGATACGCAGTATTTT. Translated, it gives CASSSRDTQYF.

This sequence joins TRBV7-6 and TRBJ1-1; D is unclear. Germline V gene data show CDR1 as SGHVS and CDR2 as FNYEAQ. V was cut by 4 bases and J by 5 bases, with 8 bases left in between. This CDR3 spans 12 amino acids. CDR3 sequence reads: CASSSGSTEAFF. CDR3 DNA: TGTGCCAGCAGCTCAGGAAGTACTGAAGCTTTCTTT. The whole variable domain, filled in from reference TRBV7-6 and TRBJ1-1, reads GAGVSQSPRYKVTKRGQDVALRCDPISGHVSLYWYRQALGQGPEFLTYFNYEAQQDKSGLPNDRFSAERPEGSISTLTIQRTEQRDSAMYRCASSSGSTEAFFGQGTRLTVV.

The V and J genes are TRBV20-1 and TRBJ2-7; the match to TRBD2 covers 8 bases. The germline V gene has CDR1 DFQATT and CDR2 SNEGSKA (reference sequence). V lost 3 bases, J lost 9 bases, and 7 bases stayed unmatched. The CDR3 runs to 12 residues. Written as DNA, the CDR3 is TGCAGTGCTAGCGATAGCGGGACGTGGCAGTACTTC. This codes for CSASDSGTWQYF.

This clone qualifies as medium-sized. J is TRBJ2-7 and V is TRBV6-1, with 9 bases aligning to TRBD1. V trimming: 6 bases; J trimming: 2 bases; junction bases outside the gene matches: 2. In germline, CDR1 is MNHNS, CDR2 SASEGT. This CDR3 is built from 13 residues. The chain's CDR3 is CASRGQGPYEQYF. The CDR3 nucleotides are TGTGCCAGCAGGGGACAGGGTCCCTACGAGCAGTACTTC.

This clone was seen many times. The CDR3 region has the DNA TGTGCCACCAAAACAGTGCGTTTCACCGGGGAGCTGTTTTTT. This sequence encodes CATKTVRFTGELFF. This rearrangement joins TRBV15 to TRBJ2-2; no clear D gene. This CDR3 is built from 14 residues. Trimming cost V 7 bases and J 4 bases, with 13 bases left between them. Germline V lookup: CDR1 LNHNV, CDR2 YYDKDF (reference sequence).

This clone was seen only a few times. The CDR3 region is CSARRPTEYYEQYV. The CDR3 coding sequence is TGCAGTGCTAGACGGCCGACGGAGTACTACGAGCAGTACGTC. The V and J genes are TRBV20-1 and TRBJ2-7; D is ambiguous. Trimming cost V 2 bases and J 3 bases, with 14 bases left between them. The CDR3 is 14 amino acids. Germline assignment: CDR1 DFQATT and CDR2 SNEGSKA (reference sequence).

This clone was found many times. This sample includes further DNA sequences coding for the same CDR3. The chain recombines TRBV4-1 with TRBJ2-7; 9 bases align to TRBD2. V lost 2 bases, J lost 2 bases, and 1 base stayed unmatched. The CDR3 is made up of 14 amino acids. CDR1 is MGHRA and CDR2 is YSYEKL in the germline V gene. CDR3 protein: CASSQLAGPYEQYF. In DNA, the CDR3 is TGCGCCAGCAGCCAACTAGCGGGACCCTACGAGCAGTACTTC.

This clone was detected only a few times. In DNA, the CDR3 is TGTGCCAGCAGTTACCCGAAGGGCCTAGCGGGAGAGGATGAGCAGTTCTTC. Its translation: CASSYPKGLAGEDEQFF. The chain joins TRBV6-2 or TRBV6-3 to TRBJ2-1; 10 nucleotides align to TRBD2. V lost 2 bases and J lost 8; bases outside the gene matches: 12. There are 17 residues in the CDR3. Germline V lookup: CDR1 MNHEY, CDR2 SVGEGT.

This clone is deemed large. This chain connects TRBV10-2 to TRBJ1-2; D not resolved. The CDR3 is 13 amino acids. Germline V gene sequence: CDR1 WSHSY, CDR2 SAAADI. V gave up 5 bases and J gave up 1 base, with 8 bases separating them. CDR3 in amino acids: CASSPGFNYGYTF. In DNA, the CDR3 is TGCGCCAGCAGTCCCGGGTTTAACTATGGCTACACCTTC.

This clone came up many times. The J gene is TRBJ2-1, the V gene TRBV7-6, with 8 bases aligning to TRBD2. This CDR3 is 17 amino acids long. V shed 2 bases and J 4 bases; nucleotides not matched to a gene: 10. Germline V lookup: CDR1 SGHVS, CDR2 FNYEAQ. CDR3 residues: CASSLFGREAAYNEQFF. CDR3 DNA sequence: TGTGCCAGCAGCTTATTCGGGAGGGAGGCGGCATACAATGAGCAGTTCTTC.

This clone was seen many times. The chain recombines TRBV10-3 with TRBJ1-2; 7 nucleotides line up with TRBD1. The V gene end was trimmed by 6 bases and the J gene end by 2 bases; junction bases not matched to a gene: 3. The CDR3 length is 13 residues. CDR1 ENHRY and CDR2 SYGVKD come from the germline V gene. The CDR3 spells CAISHRGNYGYTF. CDR3 nucleotide sequence: TGTGCCATCAGCCACAGGGGAAACTATGGCTACACCTTC.

This clone was counted at least ten times. DNA for the CDR3: TGTGCCAGTAGTCGCGGACAGCTCACTTATCAGCCCCAGCATTTT. Encoded protein: CASSRGQLTYQPQHF. V usage is TRBV19 and J usage is TRBJ1-5; D is perhaps TRBD1 (6 bases). Per germline, CDR1 LNHDA and CDR2 SQIVND (reference sequence). Trimming removed 5 bases at V and 5 bases at J, with 16 bases between. The CDR3 has 15 amino acids. Full variable domain (outside the CDR3, taken from reference TRBV19 and TRBJ1-5): DGGITQSPKYLFRKEGQNVTLSCEQNLNHDAMYWYRQDPGQGLRLIYYSQIVNDFQKGDIAEGYSVSREKKESFPLTVTSAQKNPTAFYLCASSRGQLTYQPQHFGDGTRLSIL.

Ten or more counts support this clone. The chain carries TRBV7-2 and TRBJ2-7; tentative D call: TRBD2 (5 bases). CDR1 is SGHTA, CDR2 FQGNSA, per germline. CDR3 length: 15 residues. Trimming shortened V by 0 bases and J by 3 bases, and 12 bases separated the two germline ends. The CDR3 reads CASSLAGVTFYEQYF. CDR3 bases: TGTGCCAGCAGCTTAGCGGGAGTAACCTTCTACGAGCAGTACTTC.

This clone has at least ten counts. The genes are TRBV7-6 and TRBJ1-4; 7 nucleotides agree with TRBD1. This CDR3 is 16 amino acids long. Germline loops: CDR1 SGHVS, CDR2 FNYEAQ. With 5 bases clipped from V and 7 bases from J, the junction kept 13 bases outside the gene matches. The CDR3 loop is CASSPRPTGVGEKLFF. CDR3 coding DNA: TGTGCCAGCAGCCCTAGGCCTACAGGGGTGGGTGAAAAACTGTTTTTT.

Within the sample, this clone is medium-sized. The chain employs TRBV12-3 or TRBV12-4 and TRBJ1-2; tentatively, D is TRBD1 (6 bases). The CDR3 is made up of 12 amino acids. V was clipped by 6 bases and J by 8 bases, with 13 bases between them. CDR3 DNA: TGTGCCAGCAGCCAGGGACAAACCGGCTACACCTTC. Its translation is CASSQGQTGYTF.

In regard to this clone: One junction end does not reproduce the germline sequence, and a read error may be involved. Other nucleotide sequences in the sample specify the same CDR3. DNA for the CDR3: TGCAGTGCTACTGGACTAGCGGGGATCCAAGAGACGCAGTACTTC. It translates to CSATGLAGIQETQYF. The chain uses TRBV20-1 and TRBJ2-5; 12 nucleotides agree with TRBD2. Germline-derived CDR1 and CDR2 are DFQATT and SNEGSKA (reference sequence). The CDR3 is 15 residues long.

This clone was recorded many times. This rearrangement joins TRBV12-3 or TRBV12-4 to TRBJ1-4, with TRBD1 as a possible D gene (5 bases). The V gene lost 1 base and the J gene lost 7 bases, with 7 bases spanning the gap. The CDR3 has 13 residues. The CDR3 sequence: CASSLGGGEKLFF. The CDR3 bases are TGTGCCAGCAGTTTAGGGGGGGGTGAAAAACTGTTTTTT.

This clone was seen a few times. Its ends do not fully match the called genes, so a read error is possible. The sample contains more than one DNA sequence encoding this CDR3. The chain links TRBV18 to TRBJ2-2, with a weak D call TRBD2 (5 bases). This CDR3 has 13 residues. Germline CDR1 reads KGHSH; CDR2 reads LQKENI. Here the CDR3 reads CASSPPNTGELFF. Here the CDR3 DNA reads TGTGCCAGCTCACCACCGAACACCGGGGAGTTGTTTTTT.

This clone was picked up many times. The J gene is TRBJ1-1, the V gene TRBV6-1; a possible D gene is TRBD1 (5 bases). The CDR3 contains 11 residues. Trimming left V 10 bases short and J 7 bases short, with 13 bases between. CDR1 is MNHNS, CDR2 SASEGT, per germline. CDR3 in DNA: TGTGCCACCCGGGTGGGGGGTGAAGCTTTCTTT. It codes for CATRVGGEAFF.

This clone has at least ten counts. The CDR3 loop reads CSASSPRTNSYEQYF. CDR3 coding DNA: TGCAGTGCTAGCTCCCCCCGGACTAACTCCTACGAGCAGTACTTC. This chain connects TRBV20-1 to TRBJ2-7, with D possibly TRBD2 on 6 matching bases. The germline V and J ends were trimmed by 3 bases and 0 bases, with 15 bases remaining between them. Germline V CDR1 and CDR2: DFQATT, SNEGSKA (reference sequence). The CDR3 consists of 15 residues.

Concerning this clone: At one boundary the junction diverges from the germline segment, which might be a read error. The V and J genes are TRBV7-9 and TRBJ1-2, with 9 bases aligning to TRBD1. Per germline, CDR1 SEHNR and CDR2 FQNEAQ (reference sequence). The CDR3 has 14 residues. The CDR3 loop is CASSTGQGRYGYTF. The CDR3 bases are TGTGCTAGCAGCACCGGACAGGGGCGCTATGGCTACACCTTC.

This clone was recorded a few times. V usage is TRBV6-2 or TRBV6-3 and J usage is TRBJ2-7; D remains unclear. There are 12 residues in the CDR3. V was cut by 4 bases and J by 7 bases, with 11 bases left in between. CDR1 is MNHEY, CDR2 SVGEGT, per germline. CDR3 sequence (DNA): TGTGCCAGCAGTTGGAATAGAGAGGAGCAGTACTTC. It translates to CASSWNREEQYF.

The sample holds many counts of this clone. This chain joins TRBV10-3 and TRBJ1-5; no definite D call. V lost 6 bases to trimming and J lost 2 bases, with 8 bases between them. Germline CDR1 is ENHRY and CDR2 is SYGVKD. The CDR3 consists of 13 residues. The DNA for the CDR3 is TGTGCCATCAGCAACTCGGGCAATCAGCCCCAGCATTTT. Its translation is CAISNSGNQPQHF.

This clone was recorded many times. Other DNA sequences in this sample translate to the same CDR3. The rearrangement joins TRBV4-1 to TRBJ2-7; TRBD2 might be the D (6 bases). Germline CDR1 is MGHRA and CDR2 is YSYEKL. The CDR3 is made up of 15 amino acids. Deletions cut 4 bases from V and 4 bases from J, with 17 bases between. CDR3 loop: CASSPTLAVVYEQYF. Here the CDR3 DNA reads TGCGCCAGCAGCCCCACACTAGCCGTGGTGTACGAGCAGTACTTC.

To note about this clone: The junction departs from the called germline gene at one end, perhaps through a read error. The chain joins TRBV20-1 to TRBJ2-7; TRBD2 might be the D (6 bases). This CDR3 comprises 15 residues. Germline values: CDR1 DFQATT, CDR2 SNEGSKA (reference sequence). The CDR3 nucleotides are TGCAGTGATAGCTCCCCCCGGACTAACTCCTACGAGCAGCACTTC. This translates into CSDSSPRTNSYEQHF.

There are a few counts of this clone. The rearrangement joins TRBV6-4 to TRBJ1-6; weak D call: TRBD1 (6 bases). Trimming removed 11 bases from V and 1 base from J, with 9 bases in between. The CDR3 length is 13 residues. Per germline, CDR1 MRHNA and CDR2 SNTAGT. CDR3 sequence: CAEGGSYNSPLHF. Here the CDR3 DNA reads TGTGCCGAAGGGGGGTCCTATAATTCACCCCTCCACTTT.

There are many counts of this clone. A much larger clone differs from this one at a single base, so this may be a read error. This chain joins TRBV6-1 and TRBJ1-5, with 7 bases aligning to TRBD1. The CDR3 length is 14 residues. V was pared by 6 bases and J by 7 bases, with 9 bases of the junction left unmatched. Germline values: CDR1 MNHNS, CDR2 SASEGT. The CDR3 region is CASRTGIAGQPQHF. As DNA, the CDR3 is TGTGCCAGCAGGACAGGGATAGCCGGGCAGCCCCAGCATTTT.